This T cell receptor beta chain was found in a study of response to subunit inactivated influenza vaccine. This clonotype was seen only a few times. The ends lost 2 bases at V and 8 bases at J; junction bases unmatched: 12. This CDR3 comprises 16 residues. Germline V gene lookup returns CDR1 SGHRS and CDR2 YFSETQ. Using its own MiXCR run on the RT-PCR reads, TCRdb lists one record per CDR3 protein. The table has under 500,000 distinct CDR3 sequences, over 9.5% seen once. This chain joins TRBV5-1 and TRBJ2-1; 8 bases agree with TRBD2. The clonotype was recovered from a man aged 45-65 years who received an inactivated influenza vaccine. Sequenced here: PBMCs from blood, sampled roughly 45 days after vaccination. CDR3 amino acids: CASSFFGLAGVYEQFF. The CDR3 DNA reads TGCGCCAGCAGCTTTTTCGGACTAGCCGGCGTCTATGAGCAGTTCTTC.